This paragraph covers one T cell receptor beta chain sequence. What antigen it recognizes has not been identified. Base quality data are lacking; no much larger clone is found one base away. In the prospective study, participants were about 18 to 95 years old, resided in under 30 geographic areas of the United States, and were enrolled through a virtual design. Cohort assignment in the prospective study relied on participant-reported clinical history from a screening survey and a study questionnaire. Recovered participants in ImmuneRACE Cohort 3 were defined by two consecutive negative NP/OP PCR tests, clearance by a healthcare professional, or resolution of symptoms. In the prospective study, whole blood, serum and a nasopharyngeal or oropharyngeal swab were collected from each participant by mobile phlebotomists. Prospective study participants could optionally give additional blood draws and questionnaires over an approximately 2-month period. Blood samples from the prospective study were shipped frozen or at room temperature prior to DNA extraction.

The CDR3 covers 13 residues, taking in both the cysteine and the phenylalanine. This entry keeps only the CDR3 DNA: 39 bases, framed from base 1. CDR1 and CDR2, per the germline V gene (reference sequence), are MNHNY and SVGAGI. V and J are trimmed by 6 bases and 5 bases, and the gene matches miss 4 bases of the junction. The immunoSEQ Assay, a bias-controlled multiplex PCR, was used to amplify TCRbeta CDR3 regions from genomic DNA. In the authors' own workflow: The number of nucleated cells in each sample was estimated from the amplification of reference gene primers within the assay. Sequence reads were collapsed and filtered to measure the absolute abundance of every unique TCRbeta CDR3 rearrangement. For each sample, productive Simpson clonality was calculated as the square root of Simpson's diversity index across productive rearrangements. TCRdb carries this immuneACCESS record with in-frame sequences only. Its versions omit some clonotypes, under half of them owing to an unresolved V gene in the studies checked, with the rest unexplained. D and trimming come from the DNA, and the V and J calls and clone size come from that table. A total of 150,000 to 200,000 clones appear in this sample, roughly four fifths of them only once. The ten most abundant clones make up 11% of the sample.

This record belongs to a study of blood T cell repertoires in COVID-19 (dated by TCRdb to between 2020 and 2021). A note on the overall study: Samples covering the acute and convalescent phases of COVID-19 were provided by collaborators in the United States, Italy and Spain. Subjects who had been exposed to COVID-19, were actively infected with it, or had recovered from it provided the deeply sampled blood TCRbeta repertoires that made up the dataset. Where HLA class I and class II types were available, the types were taken from metadata supplied by the sample provider, not from assay-based typing. The repertoires were released in a freely available public database intended as a resource for research on the immune response to SARS-CoV-2. Samples were obtained from the ongoing ImmuneRACE study (first 160 participants) and from 1,254 subjects provided by 6 global collaborators. The sample metadata nearly always contained a de-identified subject ID, COVID-19 status, age in years and sex. The prospective study material was composed of cDNA or gDNA derived from T cells, B-cell-depleted T cells, or PBMCs. The paper's findings and limits, for the study overall: The amount of clinical and demographic metadata varied by source and participant and was provided uncurated.

The TCR sequence derives from a man aged 50-60 years who had recovered from COVID-19. The chain couples TRBV6-6 to TRBJ1-5, with TRBD1 identical over 7 junction bases. Sample: PBMCs or T cells enriched from blood (not recorded which). The CDR3 reads as follows: CASSNTGDQPQHF. The DNA reads as follows: TGTGCCAGCAGCAATACAGGGGATCAGCCCCAGCATTTT.